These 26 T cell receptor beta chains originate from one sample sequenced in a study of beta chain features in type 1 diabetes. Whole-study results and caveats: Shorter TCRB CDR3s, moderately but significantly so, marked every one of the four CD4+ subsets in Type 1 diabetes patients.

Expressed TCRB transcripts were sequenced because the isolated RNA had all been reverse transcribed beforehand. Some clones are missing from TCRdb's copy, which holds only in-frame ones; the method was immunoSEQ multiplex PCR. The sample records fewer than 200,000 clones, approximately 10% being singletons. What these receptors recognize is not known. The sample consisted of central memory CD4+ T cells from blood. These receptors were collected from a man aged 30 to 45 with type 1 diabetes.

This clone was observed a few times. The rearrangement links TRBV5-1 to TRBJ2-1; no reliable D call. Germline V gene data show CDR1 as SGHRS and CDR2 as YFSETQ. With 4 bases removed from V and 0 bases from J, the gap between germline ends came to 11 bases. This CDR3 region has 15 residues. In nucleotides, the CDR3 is TGCGCCAGCAGCCCGTCATTGAGCTCCTACAATGAGCAGTTCTTC. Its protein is CASSPSLSSYNEQFF.

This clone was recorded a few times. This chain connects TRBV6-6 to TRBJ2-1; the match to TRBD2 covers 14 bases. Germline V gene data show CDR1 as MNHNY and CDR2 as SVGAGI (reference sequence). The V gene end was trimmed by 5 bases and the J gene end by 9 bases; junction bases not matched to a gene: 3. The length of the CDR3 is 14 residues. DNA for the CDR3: TGTGCCAGCAGTCGCGGACTAGCGGGAGGTGAGCAGTTCTTC. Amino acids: CASSRGLAGGEQFF.

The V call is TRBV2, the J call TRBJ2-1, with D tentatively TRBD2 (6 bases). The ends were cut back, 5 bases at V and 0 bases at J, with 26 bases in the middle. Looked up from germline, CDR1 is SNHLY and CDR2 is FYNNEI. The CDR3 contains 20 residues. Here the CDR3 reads CASSKYSGRGGPHSYNEQFF. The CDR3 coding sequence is TGTGCCAGCAGTAAATATAGCGGTCGTGGAGGGCCGCACTCCTACAATGAGCAGTTCTTC.

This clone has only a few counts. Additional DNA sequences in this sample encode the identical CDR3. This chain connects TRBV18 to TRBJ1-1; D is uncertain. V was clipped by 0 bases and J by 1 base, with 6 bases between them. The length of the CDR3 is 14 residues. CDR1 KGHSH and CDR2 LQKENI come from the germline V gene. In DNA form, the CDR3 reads TGTGCCAGCTCACCACCGTCAGGGAACACTGAAGCTTTCTTT. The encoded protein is CASSPPSGNTEAFF.

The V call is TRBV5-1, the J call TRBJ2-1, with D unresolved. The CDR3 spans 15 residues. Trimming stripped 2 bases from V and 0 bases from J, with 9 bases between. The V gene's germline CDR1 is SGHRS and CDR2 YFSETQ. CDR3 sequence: CASSFTASSYNEQFF. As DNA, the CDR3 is TGCGCCAGCAGCTTTACAGCATCCTCCTACAATGAGCAGTTCTTC.

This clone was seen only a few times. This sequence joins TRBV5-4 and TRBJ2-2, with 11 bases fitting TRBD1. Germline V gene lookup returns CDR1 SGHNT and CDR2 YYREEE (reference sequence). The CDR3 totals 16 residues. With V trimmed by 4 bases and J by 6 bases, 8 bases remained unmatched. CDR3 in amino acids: CASSQDRGRGAGELFF. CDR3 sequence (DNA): TGTGCCAGCAGCCAGGACAGGGGGCGCGGGGCCGGGGAGCTGTTTTTT.

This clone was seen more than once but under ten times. CDR3 sequence (DNA): TGTGCCACCCTGACTAGCGGGGGGATCGAGCAGTTCTTC. Translation: CATLTSGGIEQFF. The chain employs TRBV28 and TRBJ2-1; 13 bases agree with TRBD2. CDR3 length: 13 residues. Unmatched junction bases numbered 7, after V lost 10 bases and J lost 10 bases. Germline CDR1 MDHEN, CDR2 SYDVKM.

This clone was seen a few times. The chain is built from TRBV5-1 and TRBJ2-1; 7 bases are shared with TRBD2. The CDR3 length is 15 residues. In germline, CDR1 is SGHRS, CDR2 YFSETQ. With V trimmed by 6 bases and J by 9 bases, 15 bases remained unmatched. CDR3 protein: CASTTTGTTFSEQFF. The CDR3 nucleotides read TGCGCCAGCACTACTACCGGGACTACTTTTTCTGAGCAGTTCTTC.

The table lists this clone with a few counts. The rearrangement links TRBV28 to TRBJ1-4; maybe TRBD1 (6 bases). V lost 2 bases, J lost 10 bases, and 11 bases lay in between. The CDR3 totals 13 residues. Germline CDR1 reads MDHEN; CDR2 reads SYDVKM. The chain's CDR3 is CASSLVQGLKLFF. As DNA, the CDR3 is TGTGCCAGCAGTTTAGTGCAGGGGCTAAAACTGTTTTTT.

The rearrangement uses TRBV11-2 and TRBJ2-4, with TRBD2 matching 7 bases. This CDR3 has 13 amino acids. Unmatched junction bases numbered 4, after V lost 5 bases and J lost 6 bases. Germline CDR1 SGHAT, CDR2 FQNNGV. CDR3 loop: CASSGGEGNIQYF. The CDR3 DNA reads TGTGCCAGCAGCGGAGGGGAGGGAAACATTCAGTACTTC.

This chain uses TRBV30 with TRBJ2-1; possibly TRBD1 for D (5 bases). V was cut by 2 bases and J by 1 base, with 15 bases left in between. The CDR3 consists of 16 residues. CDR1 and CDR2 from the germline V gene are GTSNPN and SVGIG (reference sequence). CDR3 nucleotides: TGTGCCTGGAGTCTCGCAGGGCAGCGTTCCTACAATGAGCAGTTCTTC. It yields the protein CAWSLAGQRSYNEQFF.

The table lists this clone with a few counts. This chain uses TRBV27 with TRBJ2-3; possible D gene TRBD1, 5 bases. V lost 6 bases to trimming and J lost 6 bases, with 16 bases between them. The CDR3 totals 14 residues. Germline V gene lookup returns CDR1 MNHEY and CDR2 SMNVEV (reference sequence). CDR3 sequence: CASSLNARVDTQYF. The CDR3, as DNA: TGTGCCAGCAGCCTTAATGCCAGGGTCGATACGCAGTATTTT.

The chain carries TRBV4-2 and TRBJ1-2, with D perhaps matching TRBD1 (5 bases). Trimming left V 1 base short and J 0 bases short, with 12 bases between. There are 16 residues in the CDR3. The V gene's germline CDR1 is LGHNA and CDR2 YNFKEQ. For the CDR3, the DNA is TGTGCCAGCAGCCAAGTCGACAGTCCAGCTAACTATGGCTACACCTTC. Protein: CASSQVDSPANYGYTF.

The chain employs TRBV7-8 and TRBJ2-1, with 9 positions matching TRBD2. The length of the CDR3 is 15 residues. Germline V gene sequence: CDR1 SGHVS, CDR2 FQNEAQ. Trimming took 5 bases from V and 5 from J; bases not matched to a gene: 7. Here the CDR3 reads CASSPLGGRDNEQFF. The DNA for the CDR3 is TGTGCCAGCAGCCCTCTAGGCGGGAGGGACAATGAGCAGTTCTTC.

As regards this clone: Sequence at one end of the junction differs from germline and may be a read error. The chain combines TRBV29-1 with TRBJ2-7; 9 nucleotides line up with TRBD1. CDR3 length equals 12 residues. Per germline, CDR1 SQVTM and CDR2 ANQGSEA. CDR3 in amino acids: CSVLKGQGNHHF. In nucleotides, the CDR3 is TGCAGCGTTTTGAAGGGACAGGGAAATCATCACTTC.

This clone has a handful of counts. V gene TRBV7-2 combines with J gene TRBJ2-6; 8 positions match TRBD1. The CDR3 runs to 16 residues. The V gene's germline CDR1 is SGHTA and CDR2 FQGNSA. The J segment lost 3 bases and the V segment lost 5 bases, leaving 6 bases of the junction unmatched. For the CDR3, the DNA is TGTGCCAGCAGCGTCACAGGGGGTGGTGGGGCCAACGTCCTGACTTTC. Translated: CASSVTGGGGANVLTF. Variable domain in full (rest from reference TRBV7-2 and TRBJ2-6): GAGVSQSPSNKVTEKGKDVELRCDPISGHTALYWYRQSLGQGLEFLIYFQGNSAPDKSGLPSDRFSAERTGGSVSTLTIQRTQQEDSAVYLCASSVTGGGGANVLTFGAGSRLTVL.

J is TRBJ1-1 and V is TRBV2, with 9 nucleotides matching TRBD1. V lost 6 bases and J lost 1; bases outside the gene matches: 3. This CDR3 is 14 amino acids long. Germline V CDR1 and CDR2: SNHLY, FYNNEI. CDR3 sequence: CASRQTGGNTEAFF. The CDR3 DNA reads TGTGCCAGCAGACAGACAGGGGGGAACACTGAAGCTTTCTTT.

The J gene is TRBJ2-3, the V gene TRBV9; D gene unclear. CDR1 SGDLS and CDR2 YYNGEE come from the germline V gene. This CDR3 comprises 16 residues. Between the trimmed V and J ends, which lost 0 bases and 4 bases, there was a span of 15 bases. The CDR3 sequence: CASSVGYGGSADTQYF. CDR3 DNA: TGTGCCAGCAGCGTAGGGTACGGCGGTTCCGCAGATACGCAGTATTTT. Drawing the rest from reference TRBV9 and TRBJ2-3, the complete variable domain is DSGVTQTPKHLITATGQRVTLRCSPRSGDLSVYWYQQSLDQGLQFLIQYYNGEERAKGNILERFSAQQFPDLHSELNLSSLELGDSALYFCASSVGYGGSADTQYFGPGTRLTVL.

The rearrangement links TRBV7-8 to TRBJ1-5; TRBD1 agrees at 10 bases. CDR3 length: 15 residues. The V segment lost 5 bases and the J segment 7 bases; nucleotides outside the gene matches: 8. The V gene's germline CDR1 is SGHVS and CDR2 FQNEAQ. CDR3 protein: CASSRRGQGNQPQHF. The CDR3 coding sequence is TGTGCCAGCAGCAGACGGGGACAGGGGAACCAGCCCCAGCATTTT.

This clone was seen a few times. CDR3 loop: CASSLERAGEKLFF. DNA for the CDR3: TGCGCCAGCAGCCTGGAAAGGGCGGGGGAAAAACTGTTTTTT. The V call is TRBV4-1, the J call TRBJ1-4; the D is unclear. The CDR3 totals 14 residues. In germline, CDR1 is MGHRA, CDR2 YSYEKL. With 4 bases removed from V and 8 bases from J, the gap between germline ends came to 14 bases.

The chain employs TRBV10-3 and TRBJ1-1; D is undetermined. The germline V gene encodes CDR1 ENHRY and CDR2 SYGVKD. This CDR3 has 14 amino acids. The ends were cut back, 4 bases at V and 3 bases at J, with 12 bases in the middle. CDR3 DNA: TGTGCCATCAGTGGGCTCCCCGGAGACACTGAAGCTTTCTTT. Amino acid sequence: CAISGLPGDTEAFF.

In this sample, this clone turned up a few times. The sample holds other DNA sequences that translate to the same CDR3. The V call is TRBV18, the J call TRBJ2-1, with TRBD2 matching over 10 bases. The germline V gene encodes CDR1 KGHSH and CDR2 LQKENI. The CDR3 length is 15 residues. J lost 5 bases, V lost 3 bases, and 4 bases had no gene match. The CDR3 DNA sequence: TGTGCCAGCTCACCGCTAGCGGGAGAGAACAATGAGCAGTTCTTC. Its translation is CASSPLAGENNEQFF.

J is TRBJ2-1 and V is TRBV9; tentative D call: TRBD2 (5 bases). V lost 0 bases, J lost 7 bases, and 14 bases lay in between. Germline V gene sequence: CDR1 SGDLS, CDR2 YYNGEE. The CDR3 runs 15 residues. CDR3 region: CASSVGGRPRNEQFF. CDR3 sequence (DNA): TGTGCCAGCAGCGTAGGAGGGAGACCTCGTAATGAGCAGTTCTTC.

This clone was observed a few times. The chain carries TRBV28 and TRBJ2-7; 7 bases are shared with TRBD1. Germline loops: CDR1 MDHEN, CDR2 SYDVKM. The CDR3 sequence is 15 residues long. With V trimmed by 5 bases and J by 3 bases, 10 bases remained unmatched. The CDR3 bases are TGTGCCAGCAGTCCCCCGGGACAGCCTTACTACGAGCAGTACTTC. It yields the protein CASSPPGQPYYEQYF.

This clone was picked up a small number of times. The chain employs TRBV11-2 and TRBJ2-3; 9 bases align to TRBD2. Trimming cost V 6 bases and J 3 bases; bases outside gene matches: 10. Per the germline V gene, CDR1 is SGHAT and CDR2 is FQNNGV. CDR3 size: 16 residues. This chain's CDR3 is CASSYSSGTMTDTQYF. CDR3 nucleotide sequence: TGTGCCAGCAGTTATTCTAGCGGGACGATGACAGATACGCAGTATTTT.

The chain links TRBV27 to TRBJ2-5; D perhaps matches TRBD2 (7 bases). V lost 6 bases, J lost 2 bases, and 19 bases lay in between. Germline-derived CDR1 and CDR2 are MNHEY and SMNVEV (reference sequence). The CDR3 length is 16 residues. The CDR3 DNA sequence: TGTGCCAGCAGGAGTTTGGGAAGCGGGACACAAGAGACCCAGTACTTC. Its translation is CASRSLGSGTQETQYF.